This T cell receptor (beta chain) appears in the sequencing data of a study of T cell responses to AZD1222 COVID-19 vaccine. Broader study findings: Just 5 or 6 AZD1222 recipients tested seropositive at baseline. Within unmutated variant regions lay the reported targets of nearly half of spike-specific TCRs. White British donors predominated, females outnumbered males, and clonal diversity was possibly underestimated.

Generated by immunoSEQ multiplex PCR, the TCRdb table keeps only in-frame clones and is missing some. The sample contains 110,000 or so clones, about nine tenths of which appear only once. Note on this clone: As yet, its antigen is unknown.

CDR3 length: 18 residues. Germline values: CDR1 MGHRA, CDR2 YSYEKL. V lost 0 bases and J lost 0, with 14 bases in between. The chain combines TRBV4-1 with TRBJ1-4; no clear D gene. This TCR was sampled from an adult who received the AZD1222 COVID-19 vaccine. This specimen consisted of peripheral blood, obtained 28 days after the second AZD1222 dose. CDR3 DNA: TGCGCCAGCAGCCAAGAGGCGGTGCAAACCGCAACTAATGAAAAACTGTTTTTT. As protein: CASSQEAVQTATNEKLFF.